This T cell receptor (beta chain) was recovered during a study of T cell responses to AZD1222 COVID-19 vaccine. Overall study results and limits: Donors were largely white British and mainly female; clonal diversity was possibly underestimated. An increase in Spike-specific TCR breadth and depth was observed after two AZD1222 doses.

V shed 0 bases, J shed 1 base, and the junction held 0 bases outside the gene matches. The germline V gene has CDR1 SGDLS and CDR2 YYNGEE. The CDR3 spans 14 residues. The data were produced by immunoSEQ multiplex PCR, yet TCRdb's version contains in-frame clones alone and is incomplete. Of about 200,000 clones in the sample, more than 85% were seen once. About this clone: Antigen: not known.

The chain is built from TRBV9 and TRBJ2-7, with 8 bases matching TRBD1. This TCR came from an adult who received the AZD1222 COVID-19 vaccine. The source material was peripheral blood, sampled 28 days after the second AZD1222 dose. In nucleotides, the CDR3 is TGTGCCAGCAGCGTAGGGGACAGGTCCTACGAGCAGTACTTC. Its translation: CASSVGDRSYEQYF.